Described below is a single TCR beta chain sequence and its context. Its antigen is unknown. Nothing much larger sits one base from this clone, and base qualities are not available. This sample was included in a study of cytomegalovirus exposure and HLA in healthy donors (dated by TCRdb to 2015 to 2018). A note on the overall study: An earlier analysis of approximately 640 of the donors reported 250 to 300 Gb of sequence data and 100 million to 140 million unique TCR beta sequences from 150 million to 200 million T cells. An early release covering 500 to 750 HLA-typed donors comprised 250 to 350 gigabases of sequencing data and approximately 80 million unique TCR sequences. Of the roughly 400 genotyped donors, approximately 83% fell in the genetic ancestry cluster associated with self-reported Caucasian donors. The study aimed to test whether signatures of past pathogen exposure could be identified by cataloging public T cell receptors. The study profiled the T cell repertoires of hundreds of subjects by immunosequencing and related them to cytomegalovirus serostatus. Besides the first cohort of under 700 subjects, a separate validation cohort made up of over 100 different subjects was used. High-throughput TCR immunosequencing, statistical association of individual TCRs with disease status, and machine learning were combined to predict cytomegalovirus infection status. In a later analysis, previously published TCR beta repertoires from 670 or so donors were re-analyzed and high-resolution HLA genotyping was added so that TCR occurrence patterns could be studied. Rather than drawing on any new phenotypic data, the later analysis identified candidate immune exposures from TCR beta sequences and the way those sequences occurred across donors. To decide whether each TCR beta V gene segment behaved as functional or pseudogenic, an earlier analysis of approximately 620 of the donors relied on high-throughput TCR beta sequencing. Alongside the repertoire data, information on donor age, sex, ethnicity and CMV serostatus was compiled. Genome-wide SNP genotypes for about 65% of the 666 donors were used in a later genetic analysis, which treated that subset as a discovery cohort. All discovery cohort repertoires had been generated using a single sequencing platform. Class I and class II HLA loci were covered by the typing at four-digit resolution. The number of donors typed differed by locus, with roughly 629-640 for A, B, C, DRB1 and DQB1, roughly 520 for DQA1, about 610 for DPA1, and around 460 for DPB1. Because of strong linkage in the cohort, roughly 5 DR-DQ haplotypes were treated as single units for association and clustering. Among a few hundred genotyped donors of the cohort, an average of approximately 250,000 unique TCR beta nucleotide sequences were sequenced per donor, 15% to 20% of them non-productive. General conclusions and limits of the study: In a later analysis, several top co-occurrence clusters were reported to appear linked to parvovirus B19, influenza, CMV and Epstein-Barr virus. A further reported finding was that TCR beta sequences accurately predicted the HLA-A and HLA-B alleles for most subjects in the first cohort. Linkage disequilibrium might explain the correlated functional status among segregating V segments, but an unknown experimental factor could not be excluded. CMV serostatus was the only immune exposure information available for the cohort. A cluster of highly shared sequence variants was judged likely to represent a technical artifact of the sequencing pipeline. Because HLA typing was missing for some donors at each locus, association tests included only the typed subset. Compared with equally common non-associated chains, HLA-associated TCR beta chains in a later analysis were more clonally expanded and had lower generation probabilities. Because the 87-base-pair reads could not distinguish some IMGT-functional V segments, including TRBV6-2 and TRBV6-3, those segments were excluded. In an earlier analysis of some 640 of the donors, most TCR beta V segments were observed in productive rearrangements about 90% or about 30% of the time, broadly matching IMGT annotations. V-gene and J-gene trimming of TCR beta chains was associated with a missense DCLRE1C variant in a later genetic analysis, and the association was replicated in an independent cohort. Cytomegalovirus status was reported to be diagnosed by the classifier with high specificity and sensitivity in both the original and validation cohorts. Presence/absence analyses assumed roughly uniform sequencing depth across donors, an assumption that may not hold. Specific HLA alleles were associated with 16,951 TCR beta sequences at a false discovery rate of 0.05 in a later analysis. In a later genetic analysis, fewer N-insertions in productive TCRs were reported among donors in an Asian-associated ancestry cluster than the approximately 670-donor mean. The authors suggested that the approach could potentially be extended to other disease states and immunological phenotypes. The study listed 150 to 200 TCR beta chains as associated with cytomegalovirus. In vitro tests confirmed that a few of the cytomegalovirus-associated TCR beta chains recognize cytomegalovirus antigens. The earlier analysis of about 600 of the donors excluded around 17 rarely observed V segments, including chromosome 9 orphons, because counts were too low. While some public TCRs were present in many individuals, most TCR sequences turned up only very rarely across donors. According to a later analysis, most CMV-associated TCR beta chains appeared to be HLA-restricted, and the HLA associations seemed to be driven largely by CMV exposure. Only TCR beta chains were sequenced in this cohort, and the absence of alpha or paired-chain data limited detectable features. Assigning TCR associations to individual alleles was difficult when HLA alleles, especially DR and DQ, strongly co-occurred. In a later analysis, the rate of TCR association differed among HLA loci, with DRB1 alleles having the most associated TCRs and HLA-C alleles having the fewest.

The cohort was made up of approximately 670 healthy bone marrow donors. At the time of sampling, every cohort member was nominally healthy, though immune exposures that went unrecorded were likely present. The donor tested CMV seropositive, placing the donor among the 250 to 350 seropositive members of the cohort. Every donor gave a peripheral blood sample, and the peripheral blood mononuclear cells from that sample were used for TCR beta sequencing. Genomic DNA was extracted from the blood cell samples with the Qiagen DNeasy Blood Extraction Kit. The germline ends are 15 bases apart after V is trimmed by 7 bases and J by 2 bases. Including the terminal cysteine and phenylalanine, the CDR3 comprises 14 residues. Only the CDR3 portion is preserved as DNA: 42 bases, with reading frame beginning at the first base. CDR1 SEHNR and CDR2 FQNEAQ are derived from the germline V gene (reference sequence). Library construction relied on the immunoSEQ multiplex PCR assay. A mixture of 60 forward primers for TCR Vbeta segments and 13 reverse primers for TCR Jbeta segments was used in the multiplex PCR. The CDR3 region of rearranged TCR beta genes was amplified from genomic DNA with a multiplex PCR assay. Amplified TCR beta libraries were sequenced as 87-base-pair reads on the Illumina HiSeq System. Per the original workflow: A later analysis counted about 80 million unique TCR beta chains across the 550 to 750 repertoires, and 10 million to 11 million of these chains were shared by at least two donors. To remove PCR and sequencing errors, raw reads were error-corrected and collapsed into unique sequences using a nearest-neighbor algorithm that merged closely related sequences. Alignment of CDR3 sequences to IMGT reference sequences was used to assign V, D and J gene segments. For a sequence to be retained, a match of at least six nucleotides to both a V gene segment and a J gene segment was required. A rearrangement counted as productive if the CDR3 had no stop codons and remained in frame with V and J, and every other rearrangement counted as non-productive. CDR3 was defined according to IMGT convention as the region running from the second conserved V-encoded cysteine to the conserved J-encoded phenylalanine. Sequences without an unambiguous match to a single V gene segment were excluded from the earlier analysis of about 600 of the donors. In an earlier analysis of 450 to 750 of the donors, a V segment was called functional when productive rearrangements were above 56.7%, and segregating when the standard deviation between donors exceeded 5%. A statistical classification framework was built for diagnosing cytomegalovirus status from the catalog of TCR beta chain sequences. In a later analysis, V and J genes were assigned by comparing TCR nucleotide sequences against IMGT/GENE-DB human TR gene sequences. The TCRdist pipeline was used in a later analysis to assign CDR3 sequences and most-parsimonious VDJ recombination scenarios. In a later analysis, each TCR beta chain was defined by its CDR3 amino acid sequence together with its V-gene family, and reads without a unique V-gene family were excluded. As a way to deal with suspected cross-contamination and a sequencing artifact, a later analysis dropped 592 nucleotide sequences that were highly shared and had low generation probability. In a later analysis, a clonal expansion index was calculated for each public chain from normalized within-repertoire ranks of inferred template counts. A later analysis computed generation probabilities with a VDJ recombination model fitted to out-of-frame rearrangements, and checked the results against IGoR. A later analysis scored TCR-TCR, TCR-HLA and TCR-CMV co-occurrence with hypergeometric tests, applying a repertoire-size bias correction to TCR pairs. To estimate false discovery rates, a later analysis permuted the HLA or CMV assignments 20 times. A later analysis grouped co-occurring TCRs with DBSCAN, adding TCRdist sequence similarity when clustering within HLA-allele-positive subsets. Co-occurrence clustering excluded repertoires with fewer than 30,000 or more than 120,000 public chains, plus five with anomalous nucleotide sharing. This immuneACCESS table, as held by TCRdb, lists in-frame sequences with V and J called but not all clones. Of the missing ones, under half trace to an unresolved V gene in checked studies; the others have no known cause. V and J calls and clone size are given by that table; D and trimming were obtained from the DNA. This sample comprises approximately 220,000 clones, 82% of them detected only once. The ten most abundant clones make up around 6% of the sample.

The V gene is TRBV7-9 and the J gene is TRBJ2-7, and TRBD1 may be the D gene, going by 5 matching bases. The receptor was derived from a man aged 35 to 55 in good health and CMV-seropositive. Sequencing was performed on PBMCs. The CDR3 here reads CASNRAQGAYEQYF. The DNA reads TGTGCCAGCAACCGGGCGCAGGGCGCCTACGAGCAGTACTTC.